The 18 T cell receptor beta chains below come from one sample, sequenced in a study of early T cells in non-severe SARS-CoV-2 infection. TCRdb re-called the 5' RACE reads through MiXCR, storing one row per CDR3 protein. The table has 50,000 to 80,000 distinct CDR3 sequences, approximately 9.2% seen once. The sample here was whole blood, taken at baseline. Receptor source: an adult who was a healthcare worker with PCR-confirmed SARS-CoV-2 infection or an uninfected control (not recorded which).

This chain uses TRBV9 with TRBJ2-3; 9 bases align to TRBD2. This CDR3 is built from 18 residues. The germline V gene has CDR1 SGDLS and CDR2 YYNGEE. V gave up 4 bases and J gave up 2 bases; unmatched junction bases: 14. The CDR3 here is CASSSPILEREVTDTQYF. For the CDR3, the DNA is TGTGCCAGCAGCTCCCCAATTTTGGAGCGGGAGGTCACAGATACGCAGTATTTT. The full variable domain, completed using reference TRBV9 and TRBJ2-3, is DSGVTQTPKHLITATGQRVTLRCSPRSGDLSVYWYQQSLDQGLQFLIQYYNGEERAKGNILERFSAQQFPDLHSELNLSSLELGDSALYFCASSSPILEREVTDTQYFGPGTRLTVL.

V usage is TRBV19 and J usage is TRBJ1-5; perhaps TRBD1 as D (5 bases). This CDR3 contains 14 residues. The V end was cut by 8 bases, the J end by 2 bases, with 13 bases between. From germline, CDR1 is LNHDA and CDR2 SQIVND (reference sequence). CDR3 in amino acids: CASVAGQGNQPQHF. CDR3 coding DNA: TGTGCCAGTGTGGCAGGGCAAGGCAATCAGCCCCAGCATTTT.

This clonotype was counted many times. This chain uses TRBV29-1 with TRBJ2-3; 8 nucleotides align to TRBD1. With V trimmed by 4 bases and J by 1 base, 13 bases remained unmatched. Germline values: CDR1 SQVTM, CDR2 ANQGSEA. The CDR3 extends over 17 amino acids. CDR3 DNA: TGCAGCGTTGTGGGGACAGCAGACAGGGGTGGCACAGATACGCAGTATTTT. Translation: CSVVGTADRGGTDTQYF.

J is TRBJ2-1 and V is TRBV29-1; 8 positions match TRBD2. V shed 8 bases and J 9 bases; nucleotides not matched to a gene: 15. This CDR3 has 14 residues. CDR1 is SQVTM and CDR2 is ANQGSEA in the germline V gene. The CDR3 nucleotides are TGCAGCCCTATCACTAGCGGAGTCCGCGGTGAGCAGTTCTTC. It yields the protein CSPITSGVRGEQFF.

CDR3 loop: CSASRGDRPPEGTEAFF. For the CDR3, the DNA is TGCAGTGCTTCTAGGGGGGACAGGCCCCCTGAGGGCACTGAAGCTTTCTTT. The chain recombines TRBV20-1 with TRBJ1-1, with 8 bases that match TRBD1. V was pared by 5 bases and J by 4 bases, with 18 bases of the junction left unmatched. CDR1 is DFQATT, CDR2 SNEGSKA, per germline (reference sequence). The CDR3 extends over 17 amino acids.

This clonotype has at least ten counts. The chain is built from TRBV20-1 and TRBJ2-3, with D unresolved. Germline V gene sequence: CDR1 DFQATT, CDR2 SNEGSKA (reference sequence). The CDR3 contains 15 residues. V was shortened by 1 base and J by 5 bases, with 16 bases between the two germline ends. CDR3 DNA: TGCAGTGCTAGAGTACCATCCGGGTCGGGAGATACGCAGTATTTT. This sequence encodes CSARVPSGSGDTQYF.

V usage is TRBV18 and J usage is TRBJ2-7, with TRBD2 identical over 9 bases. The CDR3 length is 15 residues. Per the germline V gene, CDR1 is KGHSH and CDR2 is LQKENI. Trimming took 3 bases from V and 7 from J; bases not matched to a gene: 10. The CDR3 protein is CASSPFSGSPPEQYF. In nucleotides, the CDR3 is TGTGCCAGCTCACCGTTTAGCGGGAGCCCTCCTGAGCAGTACTTC.

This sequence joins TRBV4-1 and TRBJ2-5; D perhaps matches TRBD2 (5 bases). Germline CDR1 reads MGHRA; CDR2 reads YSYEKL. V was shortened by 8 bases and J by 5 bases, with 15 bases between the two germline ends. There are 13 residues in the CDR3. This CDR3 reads CASERAVGETQYF. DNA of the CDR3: TGCGCCAGCGAGAGGGCTGTCGGCGAGACCCAGTACTTC.

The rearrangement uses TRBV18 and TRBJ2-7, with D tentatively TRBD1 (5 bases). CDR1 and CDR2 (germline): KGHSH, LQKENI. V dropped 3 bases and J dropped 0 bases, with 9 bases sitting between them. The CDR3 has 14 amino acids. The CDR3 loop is CASSPQGSSYEQYF. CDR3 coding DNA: TGTGCCAGCTCACCGCAGGGTAGCTCCTACGAGCAGTACTTC.

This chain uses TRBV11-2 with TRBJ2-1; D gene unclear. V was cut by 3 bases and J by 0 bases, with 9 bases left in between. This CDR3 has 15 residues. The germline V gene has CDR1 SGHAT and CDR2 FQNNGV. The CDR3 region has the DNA TGTGCCAGCAGCTTTTCTTCTAGCTCCTACAATGAGCAGTTCTTC. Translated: CASSFSSSSYNEQFF. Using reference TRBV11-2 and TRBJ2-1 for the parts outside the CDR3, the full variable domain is EAGVAQSPRYKIIEKRQSVAFWCNPISGHATLYWYQQILGQGPKLLIQFQNNGVVDDSQLPKDRFSAERLKGVDSTLKIQPAKLEDSAVYLCASSFSSSSYNEQFFGPGTRLTVL.

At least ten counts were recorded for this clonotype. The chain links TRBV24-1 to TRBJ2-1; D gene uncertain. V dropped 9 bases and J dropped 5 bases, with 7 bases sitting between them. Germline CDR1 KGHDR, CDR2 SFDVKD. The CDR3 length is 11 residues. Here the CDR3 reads CATSLNNEQFF. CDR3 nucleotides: TGTGCCACCTCATTGAACAATGAGCAGTTCTTC.

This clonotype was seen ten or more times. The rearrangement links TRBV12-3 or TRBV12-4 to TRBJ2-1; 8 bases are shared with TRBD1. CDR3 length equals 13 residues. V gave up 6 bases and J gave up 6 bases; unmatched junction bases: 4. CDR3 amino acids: CASSQGAGNEQFF. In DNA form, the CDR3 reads TGTGCCAGCAGCCAGGGGGCTGGCAATGAGCAGTTCTTC.

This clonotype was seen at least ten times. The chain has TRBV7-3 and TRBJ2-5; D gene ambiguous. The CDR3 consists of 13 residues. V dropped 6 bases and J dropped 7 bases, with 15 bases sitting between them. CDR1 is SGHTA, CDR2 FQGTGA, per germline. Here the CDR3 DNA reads TGTGCCAGCAGTCCAGAACCCGCCGGGACCCAGTACTTC. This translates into CASSPEPAGTQYF.

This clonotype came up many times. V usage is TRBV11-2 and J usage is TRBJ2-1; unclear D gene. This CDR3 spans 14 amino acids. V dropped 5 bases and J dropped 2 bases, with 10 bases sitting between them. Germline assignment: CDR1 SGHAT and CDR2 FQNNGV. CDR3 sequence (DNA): TGTGCCAGCAGCCCATCCGGGCCCTACAATGAGCAGTTCTTC. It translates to CASSPSGPYNEQFF. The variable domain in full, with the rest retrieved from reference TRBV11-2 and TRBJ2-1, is EAGVAQSPRYKIIEKRQSVAFWCNPISGHATLYWYQQILGQGPKLLIQFQNNGVVDDSQLPKDRFSAERLKGVDSTLKIQPAKLEDSAVYLCASSPSGPYNEQFFGPGTRLTVL.

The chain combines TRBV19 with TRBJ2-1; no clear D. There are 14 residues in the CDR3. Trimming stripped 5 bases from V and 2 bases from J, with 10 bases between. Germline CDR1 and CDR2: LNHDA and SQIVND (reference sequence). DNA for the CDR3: TGTGCCAGTAGTCCATCCCGGCCCTACAATGAGCAGTTCTTC. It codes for CASSPSRPYNEQFF. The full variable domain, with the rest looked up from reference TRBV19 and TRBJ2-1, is DGGITQSPKYLFRKEGQNVTLSCEQNLNHDAMYWYRQDPGQGLRLIYYSQIVNDFQKGDIAEGYSVSREKKESFPLTVTSAQKNPTAFYLCASSPSRPYNEQFFGPGTRLTVL.

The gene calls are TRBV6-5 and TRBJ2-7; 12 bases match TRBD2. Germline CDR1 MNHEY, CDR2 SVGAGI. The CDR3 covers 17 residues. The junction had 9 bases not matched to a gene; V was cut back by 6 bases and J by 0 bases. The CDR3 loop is CASRNDGTSGFSYEQYF. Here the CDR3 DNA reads TGTGCCAGCAGGAACGACGGGACTAGCGGGTTCTCCTACGAGCAGTACTTC.

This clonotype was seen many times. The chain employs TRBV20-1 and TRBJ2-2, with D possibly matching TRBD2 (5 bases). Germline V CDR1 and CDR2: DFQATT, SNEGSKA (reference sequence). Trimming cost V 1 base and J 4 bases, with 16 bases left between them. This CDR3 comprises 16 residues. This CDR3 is CSARAVGRGGTGELFF. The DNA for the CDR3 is TGCAGTGCTAGAGCCGTTGGGAGAGGAGGCACCGGGGAGCTGTTTTTT.

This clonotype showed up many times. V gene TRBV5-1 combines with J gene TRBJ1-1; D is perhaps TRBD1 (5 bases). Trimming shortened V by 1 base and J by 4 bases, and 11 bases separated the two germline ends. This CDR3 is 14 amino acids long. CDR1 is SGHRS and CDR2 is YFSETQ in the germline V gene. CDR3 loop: CASSLRGIGTEAFF. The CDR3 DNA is TGCGCCAGCAGCTTGCGGGGGATAGGCACTGAAGCTTTCTTT.